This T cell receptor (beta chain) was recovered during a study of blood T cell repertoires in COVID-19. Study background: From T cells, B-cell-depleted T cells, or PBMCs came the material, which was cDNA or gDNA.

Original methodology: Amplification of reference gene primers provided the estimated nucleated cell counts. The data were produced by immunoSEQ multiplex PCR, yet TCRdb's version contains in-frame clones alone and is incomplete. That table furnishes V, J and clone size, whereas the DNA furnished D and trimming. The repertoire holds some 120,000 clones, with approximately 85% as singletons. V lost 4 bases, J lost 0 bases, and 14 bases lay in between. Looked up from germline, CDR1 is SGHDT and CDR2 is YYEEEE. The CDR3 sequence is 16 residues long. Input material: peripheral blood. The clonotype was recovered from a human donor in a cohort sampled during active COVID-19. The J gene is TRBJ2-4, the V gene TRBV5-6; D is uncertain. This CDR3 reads CASSQIQLLAKNIQYF. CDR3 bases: TGTGCCAGCAGCCAAATACAGTTACTAGCCAAAAACATTCAGTACTTC.